These 9 T cell receptor beta chains originate from one sample sequenced in a study of OX40 agonist ivuxolimab in advanced cancers. Profiling relied on immunoSEQ multiplex PCR, and the TCRdb table lists in-frame clones only, not all of them. The sample has some 45,000 clones; 75% to 80% are singletons. The specimen comprised CD4+ or CD8+ T cells sorted from blood, sampled in a trial of the OX40 agonist ivuxolimab. These receptors originate from an adult with an advanced solid tumor such as melanoma, head and neck, liver or kidney cancer.

This chain joins TRBV7-2 and TRBJ1-4; possibly TRBD1 for D (5 bases). V was pared by 1 base and J by 8 bases, with 14 bases between. Germline loops: CDR1 SGHTA, CDR2 FQGNSA. This CDR3 region has 15 residues. The CDR3 DNA sequence: TGTGCCAGCAGCTTAGGCGGGGCCTCGGGAGAAAAACTGTTTTTT. Amino acids: CASSLGGASGEKLFF.

This clone was seen a handful of times. V is TRBV5-6 and J is TRBJ2-1, with D possibly TRBD2 on 5 matching bases. CDR1 and CDR2 from the germline V gene are SGHDT and YYEEEE. This CDR3 contains 15 residues. V gave up 2 bases and J gave up 1 base, with 10 bases separating them. The CDR3 sequence is CASSFGGLSYNEQFF. CDR3 in DNA: TGTGCCAGCAGCTTCGGAGGACTGTCCTACAATGAGCAGTTCTTC.

This chain uses TRBV5-1 with TRBJ2-1; TRBD2 might be the D (6 bases). With 3 bases removed from V and 5 bases from J, the gap between germline ends came to 12 bases. Germline lookup yields CDR1 SGHRS and CDR2 YFSETQ. The CDR3 is 14 amino acids. CDR3 sequence: CASSWGGVHNEQFF. In nucleotides, the CDR3 is TGCGCCAGCAGCTGGGGCGGGGTCCACAATGAGCAGTTCTTC.

The chain carries TRBV29-1 and TRBJ1-2; maybe TRBD1 (5 bases). V lost 5 bases and J 4 bases, leaving 14 bases between the germline ends. This CDR3 comprises 13 residues. Germline V gene sequence: CDR1 SQVTM, CDR2 ANQGSEA. The CDR3 DNA reads as TGCAGCGTTCCCTCGGGGGACGGCTATGGCTACACCTTC. This sequence encodes CSVPSGDGYGYTF.

Only a few counts were recorded for this clone. V gene TRBV9 combines with J gene TRBJ1-1; D unresolved. V gave up 2 bases and J gave up 2 bases, with 10 bases separating them. The CDR3 runs 14 residues. Germline V gene sequence: CDR1 SGDLS, CDR2 YYNGEE. Here the CDR3 reads CASSVSDQNTEAFF. The CDR3 nucleotides are TGTGCCAGCAGCGTCTCCGACCAAAACACTGAAGCTTTCTTT.

The DNA of the CDR3 is TGTGCCAGCAGCTTGGTCGTGGGGTTGTACGAGCAGTACTTC. Translation: CASSLVVGLYEQYF. This chain connects TRBV5-6 to TRBJ2-7; no firm D call. The CDR3 length is 14 residues. Germline-derived CDR1 and CDR2 are SGHDT and YYEEEE. V was cut by 0 bases and J by 4 bases, with 11 bases left in between.

This sequence joins TRBV6-1 and TRBJ1-2, with TRBD1 as a possible D gene (5 bases). This CDR3 has 16 amino acids. V lost 3 bases and J 3 bases, leaving 17 bases between the germline ends. Germline V gene sequence: CDR1 MNHNS, CDR2 SASEGT. The CDR3, as DNA: TGTGCCAGCAGTGACGAAATACCCGGGGGAGACTATGGCTACACCTTC. It is translated as CASSDEIPGGDYGYTF.

The V gene is TRBV5-6, the J gene TRBJ2-7, with D perhaps matching TRBD2 (6 bases). Germline assignment: CDR1 SGHDT and CDR2 YYEEEE. Trimming pared 1 base from V and 4 bases from J, leaving 15 bases between. The CDR3 has 15 residues. The CDR3 region has the DNA TGTGCCAGCAGCTTGTCTCTTAGCGGAGCGTACGAGCAGTACTTC. It codes for CASSLSLSGAYEQYF.

V and J are TRBV2 and TRBJ2-2, with 9 bases lining up with TRBD2. Germline V gene data show CDR1 as SNHLY and CDR2 as FYNNEI. The CDR3 length is 15 residues. V lost 7 bases to trimming and J lost 3 bases; unmatched junction nucleotides: 6. The CDR3 DNA sequence: TGTGCCAGCACTGGGACTAGCAGTGACACCGGGGAGCTGTTTTTT. Its translation: CASTGTSSDTGELFF.